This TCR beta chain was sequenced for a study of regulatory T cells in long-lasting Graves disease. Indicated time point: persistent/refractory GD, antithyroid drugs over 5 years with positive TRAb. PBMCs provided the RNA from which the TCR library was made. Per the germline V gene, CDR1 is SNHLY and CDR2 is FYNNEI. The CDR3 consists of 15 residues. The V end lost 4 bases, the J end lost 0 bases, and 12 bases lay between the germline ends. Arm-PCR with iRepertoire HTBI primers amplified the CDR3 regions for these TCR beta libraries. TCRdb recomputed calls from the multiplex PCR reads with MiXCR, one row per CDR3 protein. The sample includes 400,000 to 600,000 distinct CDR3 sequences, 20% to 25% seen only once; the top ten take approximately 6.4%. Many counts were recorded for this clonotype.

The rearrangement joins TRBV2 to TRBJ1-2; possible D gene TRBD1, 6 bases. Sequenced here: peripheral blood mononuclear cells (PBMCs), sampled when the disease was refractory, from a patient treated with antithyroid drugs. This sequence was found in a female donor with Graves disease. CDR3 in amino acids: CASSANGQSNYGYTF. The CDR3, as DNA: TGTGCCAGCAGTGCAAACGGACAGTCTAACTATGGCTACACCTTC.